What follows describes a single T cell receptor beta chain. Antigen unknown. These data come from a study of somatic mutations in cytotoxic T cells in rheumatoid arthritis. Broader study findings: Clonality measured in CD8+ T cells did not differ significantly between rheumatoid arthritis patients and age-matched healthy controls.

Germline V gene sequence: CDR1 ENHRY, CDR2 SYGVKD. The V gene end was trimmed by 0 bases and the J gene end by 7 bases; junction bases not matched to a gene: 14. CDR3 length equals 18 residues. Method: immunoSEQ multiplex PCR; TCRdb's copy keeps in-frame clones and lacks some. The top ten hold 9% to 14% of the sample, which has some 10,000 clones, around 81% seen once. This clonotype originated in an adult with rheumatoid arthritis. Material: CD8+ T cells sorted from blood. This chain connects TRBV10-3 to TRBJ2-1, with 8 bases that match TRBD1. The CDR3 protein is CAISESGQGNHLGNEQFF. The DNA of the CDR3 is TGTGCCATCAGTGAGTCAGGACAGGGAAATCATCTAGGAAATGAGCAGTTCTTC.